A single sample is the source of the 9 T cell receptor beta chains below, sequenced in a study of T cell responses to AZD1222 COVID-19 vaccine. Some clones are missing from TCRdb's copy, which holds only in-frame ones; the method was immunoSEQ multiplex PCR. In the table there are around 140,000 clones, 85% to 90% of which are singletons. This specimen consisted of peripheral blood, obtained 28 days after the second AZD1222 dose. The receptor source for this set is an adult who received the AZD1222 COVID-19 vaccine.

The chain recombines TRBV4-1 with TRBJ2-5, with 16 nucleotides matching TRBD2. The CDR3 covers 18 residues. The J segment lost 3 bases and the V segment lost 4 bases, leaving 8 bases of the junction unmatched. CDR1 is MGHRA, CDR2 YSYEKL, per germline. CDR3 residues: CASSRGTSGRAVEETQYF. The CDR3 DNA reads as TGCGCCAGCAGCCGGGGGACTAGCGGGAGGGCCGTAGAAGAGACCCAGTACTTC.

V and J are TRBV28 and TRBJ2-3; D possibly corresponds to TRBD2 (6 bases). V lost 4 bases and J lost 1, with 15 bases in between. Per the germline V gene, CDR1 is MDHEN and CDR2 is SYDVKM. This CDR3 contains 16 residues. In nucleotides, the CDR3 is TGTGCCAGCAGTTCGGGACTCCCCGCCGGCACAGATACGCAGTATTTT. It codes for CASSSGLPAGTDTQYF.

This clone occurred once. The CDR3 bases are TGTGCCAGCGGAAGGAACTACGAGCAGTACTTC. Protein product: CASGRNYEQYF. The V call is TRBV27, the J call TRBJ2-7; no clear D. V was shortened by 8 bases and J by 3 bases, with 8 bases between the two germline ends. The CDR3 length is 11 residues. Per germline, CDR1 MNHEY and CDR2 SMNVEV (reference sequence).

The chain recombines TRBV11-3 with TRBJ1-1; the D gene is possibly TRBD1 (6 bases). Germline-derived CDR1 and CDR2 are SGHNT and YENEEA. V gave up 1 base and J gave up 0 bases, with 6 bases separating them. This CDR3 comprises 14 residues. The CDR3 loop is CASSLGDMNTEAFF. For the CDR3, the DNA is TGTGCCAGCAGCTTAGGGGACATGAACACTGAAGCTTTCTTT.

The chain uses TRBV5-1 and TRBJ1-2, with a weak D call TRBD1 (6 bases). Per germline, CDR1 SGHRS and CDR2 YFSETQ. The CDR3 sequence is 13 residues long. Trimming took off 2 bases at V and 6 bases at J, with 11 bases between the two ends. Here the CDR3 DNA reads TGCGCCAGCAGCTTCACAGGGCGGGATGGCTACACCTTC. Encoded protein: CASSFTGRDGYTF.

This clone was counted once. The CDR3 sequence is CASSLRDTEAFF. The CDR3 DNA reads TGTGCCAGCAGCTTACGGGACACTGAAGCTTTCTTT. V and J are TRBV7-2 and TRBJ1-1; unclear D gene. Between the trimmed V and J ends, which lost 2 bases and 3 bases, there was a span of 4 bases. The CDR3 loop spans 12 amino acids. Germline loops: CDR1 SGHTA, CDR2 FQGNSA.

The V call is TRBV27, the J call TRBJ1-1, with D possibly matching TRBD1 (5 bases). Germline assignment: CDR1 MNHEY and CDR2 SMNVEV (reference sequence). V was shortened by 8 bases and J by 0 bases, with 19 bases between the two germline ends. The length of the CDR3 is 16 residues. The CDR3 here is CASSLGGGIMNTEAFF. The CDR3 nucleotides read TGTGCCAGCTCTCTGGGTGGGGGGATTATGAACACTGAAGCTTTCTTT.

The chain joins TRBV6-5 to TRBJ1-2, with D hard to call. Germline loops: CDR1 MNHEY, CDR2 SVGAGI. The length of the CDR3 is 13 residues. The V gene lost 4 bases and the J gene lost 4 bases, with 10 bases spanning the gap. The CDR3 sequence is CASSSDMTYGYTF. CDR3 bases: TGTGCCAGCAGTTCCGACATGACCTATGGCTACACCTTC.

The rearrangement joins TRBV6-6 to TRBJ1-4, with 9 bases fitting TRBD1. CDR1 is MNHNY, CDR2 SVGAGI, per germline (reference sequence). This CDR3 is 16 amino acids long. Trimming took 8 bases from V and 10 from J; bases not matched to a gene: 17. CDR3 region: CASGSNTGTGTPKLFF. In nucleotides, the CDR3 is TGTGCCAGCGGGTCGAATACCGGGACAGGGACCCCAAAACTGTTTTTT.